This T cell receptor (beta chain) was documented in a study of early T cells in non-severe SARS-CoV-2 infection (dated by TCRdb to the early 2020s). Regarding the study in general: TCR sequencing used bulk RNA from unsorted whole blood, so alpha and beta chains could not be paired.

Overall results and qualifications from the work: Matching against VDJdb was skewed toward anti-spike CD8 responses, likely underestimated virus-specific expansions, and missed private and CD4 specificities.

Spanning cysteine to phenylalanine, the CDR3 consists of 14 amino acids. CDR3 DNA only is kept here, 42 bases in frame from base 1. CDR1 and CDR2 were assigned from the germline V gene as SGHTA and FQGNSA. V is clipped by 6 bases and J by 6 bases, and the sequence between their germline boundaries is 17 bases long. Set within a cohort of healthcare workers in London, UK, this nested case-control study involved weekly PCR testing of nasopharyngeal swabs along with blood sampling. Between 23 and 31 March 2020, the week of the UK lockdown, healthcare workers were enrolled and then followed up weekly for as long as 16 weeks. This clonotype was observed at least ten times. This receptor's antigen is unknown. No much larger clone exists at a distance of one base, and base qualities are not known. The method was 5' RACE. The data were produced on a NextSeq 500. The TCR library protocol attached unique molecular identifiers to individual cDNA molecules to correct for sequencing error and PCR bias. TCR alpha and beta chains were both sequenced, and the abundances of alpha and beta sequences in each sample were closely correlated with each other. Per the source publication's procedure: V gene, J gene and CDR3 annotation of TCR sequences was performed with Decombinator V4. TCRs were defined as expanded if a significant change between any two time points was detected under a Poisson model with p below 0.0001. TCR abundances were normalised to the total number of TCRs sequenced in each sample and reported as counts per million. TRAV1-2 paired with TRAJ12, TRAJ20 or TRAJ33 defined MAIT TCRs, while TRAV10 paired with TRAJ18 defined iNKT TCRs. VDJdb, accessed on 1 November 2021, was searched for TCRs annotated for CMV, EBV and SARS-CoV-2, and TCRs annotated for more than one antigen were excluded. TCRdb trimmed the raw reads at Q25, called clones with MiXCR and kept productive beta chains. Every entry covers one CDR3 protein and lists the most common genes and DNA from its rows. These V and J calls rely on TCRdb rather than the paper's analysis. Counted in this sample were approximately 90,000 distinct CDR3 sequences; about 11% of them appeared once. The ten largest account for around 4.3% of the sample.

Material: whole blood, obtained at baseline. This receptor was taken from an adult who was a healthcare worker with PCR-confirmed SARS-CoV-2 infection or an uninfected control (not recorded which). The chain couples TRBV7-2 to TRBJ1-2; no confident D gene assignment can be made. The DNA sequence reads TGTGCCAGCAGGATCTCTCCGGGAGAGGATGGCTACACCTTC. The encoded protein is CASRISPGEDGYTF.